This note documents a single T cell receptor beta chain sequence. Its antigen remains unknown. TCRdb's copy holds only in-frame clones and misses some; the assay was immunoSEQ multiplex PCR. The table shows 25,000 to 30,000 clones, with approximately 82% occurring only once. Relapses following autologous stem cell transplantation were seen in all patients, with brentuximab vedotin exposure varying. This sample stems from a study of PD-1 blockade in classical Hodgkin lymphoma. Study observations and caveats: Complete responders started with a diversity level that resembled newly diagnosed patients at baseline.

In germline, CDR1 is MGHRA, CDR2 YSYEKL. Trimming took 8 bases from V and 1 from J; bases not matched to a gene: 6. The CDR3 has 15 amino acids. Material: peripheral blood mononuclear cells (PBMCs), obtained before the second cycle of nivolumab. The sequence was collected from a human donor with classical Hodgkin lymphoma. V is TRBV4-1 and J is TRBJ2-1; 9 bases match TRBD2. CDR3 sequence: CASGPLAGSYNEQFF. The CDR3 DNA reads TGCGCCAGCGGACCCCTAGCGGGATCCTACAATGAGCAGTTCTTC.